Sequencing of this T cell receptor (beta chain) was carried out in a study of spatial heterogeneity in lung cancer. The germline CDR1 and CDR2 sequences are SQVTM and ANQGSEA. The ends lost 3 bases at V and 7 bases at J; junction bases unmatched: 5. The CDR3 has 13 residues. As for time point: sample taken at primary tumor resection. Unsorted whole RNA of tumor, nontumor lung or frozen PBMC was sequenced. This clonotype was seen repeatedly, ten times or more. With the library built for alpha chains, this beta chain is off target and its frequency is not meaningful. Every molecule of TCR cDNA had its own unique molecular identifier. TCRdb used MiXCR to reprocess the 5' RACE reads, holding one entry per CDR3 protein. The sample lists around 11,000 distinct CDR3 sequences, more than 3% occurring once.

The sequence was collected from a female donor with early-stage non-small cell lung cancer. The material was PBMCs, obtained at surgery. The gene calls are TRBV29-1 and TRBJ2-1; 8 positions agree with TRBD2. The CDR3 is CSVDSGSGNEQFF. The CDR3 coding sequence is TGCAGCGTTGACAGCGGGAGTGGGAATGAGCAGTTCTTC.